Listed below are T cell receptor beta chains from one sample, sequenced in a study of spatial heterogeneity in lung cancer. TCRdb re-analysed the 5' RACE reads in MiXCR, keeping a single row per CDR3 protein. Here the sample spans tens of thousands of distinct CDR3 sequences, 10% to 15% being singletons. Sequencing used PBMCs, obtained at follow-up. Receptors were obtained from a male donor with early-stage non-small cell lung cancer. Both conserved end residues are part of each CDR3. A D gene is named only where the DNA matches it firmly. Expanded clones are given a class, and other clones once, few, many or no size at all.

V gene	J gene	clone size	D gene	CDR3 DNA	CDR3 protein
TRBV4-3	TRBJ2-7	few	NA	TGCGCCAGCAGCCAAGTTCTTACGGGTACCTACGAGCAGTACTTC	CASSQVLTGTYEQYF
TRBV5-6	TRBJ1-1	NA	TRBD1	TGTGCCAGCAGCCACCTAACCGGGACAGGGTGGAGTAGAACTGAAGCTTTCTTT	CASSHLTGTGWSRTEAFF
TRBV30	TRBJ1-2	many	NA	TGTGCCTGGAGATCGGGAGGAGGCTACACCTTC	CAWRSGGGYTF
TRBV5-6	TRBJ1-5	many	NA	TGTGCCAGCAGTCCCGGACAGAATCAGCCCCAGCATTTT	CASSPGQNQPQHF
TRBV5-1	TRBJ2-7	many	NA	TGCGCCAGCAGCCCCGGGGCAGGAAACTACGAGCAGTACTTC	CASSPGAGNYEQYF
TRBV5-1	TRBJ1-6	NA	NA	TGCGCCAGCAGACCTACAGGCCGGAGTTCACCCCTCCACTTT	CASRPTGRSSPLHF
TRBV5-4	TRBJ1-4	NA	TRBD1	TGTGCCAGCAGCTTGGCCGGACAGGGCTTCTCCGAAAAACTGTTTTTT	CASSLAGQGFSEKLFF
TRBV29-1	TRBJ1-1	many	NA	TGCAGCGACGCCCAGGGGATGAACACTGAAGCTTTCTTT	CSDAQGMNTEAFF
TRBV20-1	TRBJ2-6	NA	NA	TGCAGTGCCCCCCAGGACAGTTTTGGGGCCAACGTCCTGACTTTC	CSAPQDSFGANVLTF
TRBV7-2	TRBJ2-1	many	NA	TGTGCCAGCAGCTTAGTTTTGGGGGTGCAGTTCTTC	CASSLVLGVQFF
TRBV11-2	TRBJ1-6	NA	NA	TGTGCCAGCAGCTTTAGTGGACTGGGTAATTCACCCCTCCACTTT	CASSFSGLGNSPLHF
TRBV19	TRBJ2-1	few	TRBD2	TGTGCCAGTAGTCCGGGACTAGCGCCCGACAATGAGCAGTTCTTC	CASSPGLAPDNEQFF
TRBV3-1	TRBJ1-2	few	NA	TGTGCCAGCAGCGAAGGACGAGATGGCTACACCTTC	CASSEGRDGYTF
TRBV10-3	TRBJ2-3	many	NA	TGTGCCATCAGTGAAAAGCTGACTAGCACAGATACGCAGTATTTT	CAISEKLTSTDTQYF
TRBV12-3/TRBV12-4	TRBJ1-1	few	NA	TGTGCCAGCAGTCCACGTCGGGGCGATATGACAGCTTTCTTT	CASSPRRGDMTAFF
TRBV13	TRBJ1-1	few	NA	TGTGCCAGCAGCTTCGACGGGTATTACACTGAAGCTTTCTTT	CASSFDGYYTEAFF
TRBV9	TRBJ2-1	many	NA	TGTGCCAGCAGCCCTAGCGCCATCGGGGACAATGAGCAGTTCTTC	CASSPSAIGDNEQFF
TRBV5-1	TRBJ2-1	few	NA	TGCGCCAGCAGCCCGGACGGGCGGGGCGATGAGCAGTTCTTC	CASSPDGRGDEQFF
TRBV30	TRBJ1-5	NA	NA	TGTGCCTGGAGTCGGTGGACTCAGCCCCAGCATTTT	CAWSRWTQPQHF
TRBV20-1	TRBJ1-2	few	TRBD1	TGCAGTGCTAGAGACGGGACAGGGGCCTATGGCTACACCTTC	CSARDGTGAYGYTF
TRBV7-2	TRBJ2-7	many	TRBD1	TGTGCCAGCAGCTTAGTAGCTGGACAGGGTGTTTCGTTCTACGAGCAGTACTTC	CASSLVAGQGVSFYEQYF
TRBV5-1	TRBJ2-1	many	NA	TGCGCCAGCAGCCAGGGGATCCACTCCTACAATGAGCAGTTCTTC	CASSQGIHSYNEQFF
TRBV30	TRBJ1-5	NA	NA	TGTGCCTGGAGTCGGGACTCTTCGGAGCCCCAGCATTTT	CAWSRDSSEPQHF
TRBV20-1	TRBJ2-1	NA	TRBD2	TGCAGTGCAAGCGGTAGGCGGGAGGCTTCCTACAATGAGCAGTTCTTC	CSASGRREASYNEQFF
TRBV27	TRBJ1-2	many	TRBD1	TGTGCCAGCAGTTTAGCACAGGGGAACGCTAACTATGGCTACACCTTC	CASSLAQGNANYGYTF
TRBV10-3	TRBJ1-1	many	TRBD1	TGTGCCAGCATGGACAGGGGAAACACTGAAGCTTTCTTT	CASMDRGNTEAFF
TRBV20-1	TRBJ2-3	NA	NA	TGCAGTGCTAGAGGCGGTACTAGCACAGATACGCAGTATTTT	CSARGGTSTDTQYF
TRBV29-1	TRBJ1-2	many	NA	TGCAGCGTAAAGACAGGAACCTATGGCTACACCTTC	CSVKTGTYGYTF
TRBV7-2	TRBJ2-5	many	TRBD2	TGTGCCAGCAACGGAGTAGCGGGAGGGGTACGTGGAGAGACCCAGTACTTC	CASNGVAGGVRGETQYF
TRBV7-3	TRBJ2-1	many	NA	TGTGCCAGCAGCTTATCTCCCAGGGTGAATGAGCAGTTCTTC	CASSLSPRVNEQFF
TRBV12-3/TRBV12-4	TRBJ2-7	few	NA	TGTGCCAGCAGTTTACCCCCTCAGGGTAGCTCCTACGAGCAGTACTTC	CASSLPPQGSSYEQYF
TRBV12-3/TRBV12-4	TRBJ2-1	many	TRBD1	TGTGCCAGCAGTCCCCTGGACAGGTCCTACAATGAGCAGTTCTTC	CASSPLDRSYNEQFF
TRBV7-2	TRBJ2-1	many	TRBD1	TGTGCCAGCAGCCCAAGACAGGGTTGGAATGAGCAGTTCTTC	CASSPRQGWNEQFF
TRBV29-1	TRBJ2-5	many	TRBD1	TGCAGCGTAGCCGGGACAGCCAGGGAGACCCAGTACTTC	CSVAGTARETQYF
TRBV20-1	TRBJ2-2	few	NA	TGCAGTGCTAGAGGAGAAAAGGCCGGGGAGCTGTTTTTT	CSARGEKAGELFF
TRBV6-2/TRBV6-3	TRBJ1-1	many	TRBD1	TGTGCCAGCAGTCCGCCATCCGGGACAGTGGCTTTCTTT	CASSPPSGTVAFF
TRBV7-2	TRBJ2-7	many	TRBD2	TGTGCCAGCAGCGGAGCGGGAGGGTCCTACGAGCAGTACTTC	CASSGAGGSYEQYF
TRBV18	TRBJ1-1	many	TRBD1	TGTGCCAGCTCCTCCCGACAGGGGGGTACTGAAGCTTTCTTT	CASSSRQGGTEAFF
TRBV5-1	TRBJ2-3	NA	NA	TGCGCCAGCAGCTTGGAGGCAGGGGCAGATACGCAGTATTTT	CASSLEAGADTQYF
TRBV5-6	TRBJ2-7	NA	NA	TGTGCCAGCAGCTTGGTTGGCGGACGTGGATACGAGCAGTACTTC	CASSLVGGRGYEQYF
TRBV12-3/TRBV12-4	TRBJ1-2	many	NA	TGTGCCAGCAACCCCCGTTGGGACCGCGATAACTATGGCTACACCTTC	CASNPRWDRDNYGYTF
TRBV20-1	TRBJ2-1	NA	TRBD2	TGCAGTGCTTTCCCCCGGACTAGCGCTGACAATGAGCAGTTCTTC	CSAFPRTSADNEQFF
TRBV6-1	TRBJ2-5	many	NA	TGTGCCAGCAGTGAGTGGGGTGACCAAGAGACCCAGTACTTC	CASSEWGDQETQYF
TRBV7-8	TRBJ1-1	many	TRBD1	TGTGCCAGCAGCACGGACCGACAGGGGAGAGGTGCTTTCTTT	CASSTDRQGRGAFF
TRBV5-1	TRBJ1-1	many	NA	TGCGCCAGCAGCTTGGGGTCGAGGGGCGACACTGAAGCTTTCTTT	CASSLGSRGDTEAFF
TRBV7-2	TRBJ1-6	NA	NA	TGTGCCAGCAGCTTAGCGCTCCCAAATTCACCCCTCCACTTT	CASSLALPNSPLHF
TRBV7-3	TRBJ2-1	many	TRBD2	TGTGCCAGCAGCTTAACGATACTAGCGGGAGGCAATGAGCAGTTCTTC	CASSLTILAGGNEQFF